These T cell receptor beta chains were read from a single sample in a study of T-cell memory formation after mild COVID-19. TCRdb independently ran MiXCR on the 5' RACE reads; one entry per CDR3 protein. The repertoire holds almost 550,000 distinct CDR3 sequences, with about a fifth as singletons. Sequences were obtained from PBMCs or a T cell subset sorted from them (not recorded which). These receptors all stem from an adult woman who had mild COVID-19 (a few samples of this study predate the infection). Cell type and time point are not known. CDR3s include the opening cysteine and the closing phenylalanine or tryptophan. The D gene is left open where the match is weak. Size tells how often a clone was seen (once, few, many) or the class of an expanded clone, and some rows leave it out.

J,V,D,size,CDR3,DNA
TRBJ2-7,TRBV9,-,-,CASSVDPPGDEQYF,TGTGCCAGCAGCGTAGATCCTCCAGGCGACGAGCAGTACTTC
TRBJ2-4,TRBV5-4,-,-,CASSLEGSKNIQYF,TGTGCCAGCAGCTTGGAGGGCAGTAAAAACATTCAGTACTTC
TRBJ2-3,TRBV24-1,TRBD2,-,CATSDPTRTSARTQYF,TGTGCCACCAGTGATCCCACCCGGACTAGCGCCCGTACGCAGTATTTT
TRBJ2-7,TRBV5-1,-,-,CASREGVSYEQYF,TGCGCCAGCAGAGAGGGGGTCTCCTACGAGCAGTACTTC
TRBJ2-1,TRBV5-1,TRBD2,-,CASRIAGMSYNEQFF,TGCGCCAGCAGGATAGCGGGGATGTCCTACAATGAGCAGTTCTTC
TRBJ2-3,TRBV6-5,-,-,CASRGRMATDTQYF,TGTGCCAGCAGGGGACGGATGGCCACAGATACGCAGTATTTT
TRBJ2-7,TRBV5-1,-,-,CASSPGMYEQYF,TGCGCCAGCAGCCCAGGGATGTACGAGCAGTACTTC
TRBJ2-3,TRBV7-6,TRBD2,-,CASSLERGRPGLAGRRSTDTQYF,TGTGCCAGCAGCTTAGAGCGGGGAAGGCCGGGACTAGCGGGAAGGAGGAGCACAGATACGCAGTATTTT
TRBJ2-5,TRBV7-9,-,-,CASSSGHVQETQYF,TGTGCCAGCAGCTCGGGACATGTCCAAGAGACCCAGTACTTC
TRBJ1-2,TRBV3-1,-,-,CASSQSLRYYGYTF,TGTGCCAGCAGCCAGTCCCTGAGGTACTATGGCTACACCTTC
TRBJ2-1,TRBV19,TRBD2,few,CASSTPIAGGPYNEQFF,TGTGCCAGTAGTACACCAATAGCGGGGGGGCCTTACAATGAGCAGTTCTTC
TRBJ2-1,TRBV4-1,TRBD2,few,CASSQERGGALNEQFF,TGCGCCAGCAGCCAAGAGCGCGGGGGGGCCCTCAATGAGCAGTTCTTC
TRBJ2-2,TRBV7-2,-,few,CASSLPRRDTGELFF,TGTGCCAGCAGCCTACCCCGGAGGGACACCGGGGAGCTGTTTTTT
TRBJ2-5,TRBV11-2,-,-,CASSLARQRETQYF,TGTGCCAGCAGCTTAGCCCGACAGAGGGAGACCCAGTACTTC
TRBJ2-5,TRBV20-1,-,few,CSATPQETQYF,TGCAGTGCCACCCCGCAAGAGACCCAGTACTTC
TRBJ2-3,TRBV9,-,few,CASSVYSGATDTQYF,TGTGCCAGCAGCGTATATTCGGGGGCCACAGATACGCAGTATTTT
TRBJ2-5,TRBV12-3/TRBV12-4,-,-,CASSPRWVQPQETQYF,TGTGCCAGCAGCCCGCGGTGGGTACAGCCGCAAGAGACCCAGTACTTC
TRBJ2-5,TRBV5-1,-,many,CASSLGSGETQYF,TGCGCCAGCAGCTTGGGAAGTGGTGAGACCCAGTACTTC
TRBJ2-1,TRBV9,TRBD1,many,CASSVGQGQYNEQFF,TGTGCCAGCAGCGTAGGACAGGGGCAGTACAATGAGCAGTTCTTC
TRBJ1-2,TRBV3-1,-,-,CASSQARNYGYTF,TGTGCCAGCAGCCAAGCCAGGAACTATGGCTACACCTTC
TRBJ2-2,TRBV12-3/TRBV12-4,-,many,CASSRTVNTGELFF,TGTGCCAGCAGTCGGACAGTGAACACCGGGGAGCTGTTTTTT
TRBJ2-5,TRBV5-1,-,few,CASSFEGLETQYF,TGCGCCAGCAGCTTCGAGGGCCTGGAGACCCAGTACTTC
TRBJ1-4,TRBV24-1,-,few,CATSESTGRGEKLFF,TGTGCCACCAGTGAGTCCACAGGGCGTGGTGAAAAACTGTTTTTT
TRBJ2-1,TRBV15,-,-,CATSRARYNEQFF,TGTGCCACCAGCAGAGCCAGGTACAATGAGCAGTTCTTC